This TCR beta chain emerged from a study of T cells in Graves' hyperthyroidism and ophthalmopathy (dated by TCRdb to about 2019). Study-wide context: Peripheral blood samples were taken at the time of initial diagnosis, prior to any treatment. TCR Vbeta CDR3 sequencing of 135 peripheral blood samples (43 ophthalmopathy, around 80 hyperthyroidism and some 17 progressor patients) is reported in the paper. Prospective prediction of ophthalmopathy was tested in an independent validation cohort of 18 to 20 hyperthyroidism patients and roughly 16 patients who later progressed to ophthalmopathy. The approximately 100 discovery patients were randomly divided into training and test sets at a 7:3 ratio. A discovery cohort of about 96 patients, about 40 with Graves' ophthalmopathy and over 55 with stable Graves' hyperthyroidism, was used to find distinguishing TCR V-J signatures. Thyroid tissue and blood T-cell repertoires from over 5 Graves' hyperthyroidism patients were also compared in the study. Following sampling, methimazole starting at 30 mg daily was given to hyperthyroidism patients, and high-dose intravenous methylprednisolone was given to ophthalmopathy patients. Overall results and qualifications from the work: Blood samples also contained most of the expanded thyroid clonotypes (frequency above 0.001), which suggests that blood repertoires may reflect thyroid immune responses. In validation, the model predicted progression to ophthalmopathy a median of about 6.5 months before onset, with roughly 68% sensitivity and roughly 72% specificity. Sample size was not statistically predetermined, and investigators were not blinded to group allocation. In cross-validation, a model built on a 13 V-J signature told ophthalmopathy apart from stable hyperthyroidism with approximately 90% sensitivity and 81% to 82% specificity, and in testing the same model reached 80%/75%.

TCR beta CDR3 regions were amplified from RNA transcripts. For the first round of RT-PCR on the TCR CDR3, the HTBI primer set was used together with the Qiagen OneStep RT-PCR kit. Libraries were constructed in a second round of multiplex PCR, after which size selection and purification were carried out. The libraries were sequenced on an Illumina HiSeq2000 using paired-end 100 bp reads. The paper's processing steps were these. SOAPnuke was used to process the raw data, removing reads that contained adapters or uncalled bases, had a mean Phred below 15, or lacked an exact match to the constant primer or identifier. High-quality paired reads were merged with COPE v1.2.5, and unique nucleotide sequences were defined as clonotypes. MiTCR v1.1 was used to align the clonotypes against IMGT TRBV, TRBD and TRBJ reference segments. The analysis included only V-J combinations with a frequency above 0.0001, which together covered 98% to 99.2% of the repertoires. The TCS score was defined as the ratio of F50 (clonal expansion) to E x V (chaos), calculated using BLOSUM62-based TCRdist between CDR3 peptides within each V-J. Welch's t-statistics and random forest reduced just over 500 V-J features to roughly 13, which were used in a naive Bayes classifier (R e1071). TCRdb reworked the public reads: Q25 trimming with fastp, MiXCR clone assembly, productive beta chains retained. Merged by CDR3 protein, the rows form single entries marked with the most common genes and DNA. V and J calls and clone size were set by TCRdb, not the authors. Across this sample there are fewer than 250,000 distinct CDR3 sequences, with over 15% seen only once. Around 50% of the sample is taken by the ten largest.

A patient counted as having stable Graves' hyperthyroidism if no progression to ophthalmopathy occurred over 18 months of follow-up. Hyperthyroidism patients were newly diagnosed, with disease duration under 2 months, and aged 18 to 65 years. The study excluded patients with uncontrolled infections, other autoimmune diseases, pregnancy or lactation. Diagnoses relied on clinical symptoms, serum thyroxine and TRAb, thyroid ultrasound and orbital computed tomography. Ficoll-Paque density gradient centrifugation was used to isolate PBMCs from about 9.4 ml of fresh peripheral blood. Trizol reagent was used to extract total RNA, and RNA quality was then checked on an Agilent 2100 Bioanalyzer. On this clonotype: No antigen is known for it. The input lacks base qualities; no much larger clone sits a single base away.

According to the germline V gene (reference sequence), CDR1 reads GTSNPN and CDR2 reads SVGIG. V has 0 bases trimmed and J has 4 bases trimmed; junction bases matching no gene number 5. The CDR3 runs 15 residues from the cysteine to the phenylalanine. Left in the record is the CDR3 DNA by itself, 45 bases read in frame from the first base. The chain employs TRBV30 and TRBJ2-3, and TRBD2 matches 9 of the central bases. This TCR came from a man aged 45-65 years with Graves' hyperthyroidism. Material for sequencing was blood. The CDR3: CAWSVSGRFPDTQYF. At the DNA level, the sequence is TGTGCCTGGAGTGTGAGCGGGAGGTTCCCAGATACGCAGTATTTT.